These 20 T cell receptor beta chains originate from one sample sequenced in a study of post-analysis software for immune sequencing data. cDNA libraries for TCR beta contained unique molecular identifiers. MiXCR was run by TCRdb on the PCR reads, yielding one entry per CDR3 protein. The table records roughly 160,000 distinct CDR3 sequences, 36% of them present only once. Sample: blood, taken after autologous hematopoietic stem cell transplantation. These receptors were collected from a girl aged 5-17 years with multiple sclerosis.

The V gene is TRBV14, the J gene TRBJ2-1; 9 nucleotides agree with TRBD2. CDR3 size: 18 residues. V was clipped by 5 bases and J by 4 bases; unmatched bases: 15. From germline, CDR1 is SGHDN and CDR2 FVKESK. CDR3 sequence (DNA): TGTGCCAGCAGCAAGGGCGGCTATCGCGGGAGGGCGTACAATGAGCAGTTCTTC. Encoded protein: CASSKGGYRGRAYNEQFF. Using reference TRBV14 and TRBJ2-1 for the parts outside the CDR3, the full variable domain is EAGVTQFPSHSVIEKGQTVTLRCDPISGHDNLYWYRRVMGKEIKFLLHFVKESKQDESGMPNNRFLAERTGGTYSTLKVQPAELEDSGVYFCASSKGGYRGRAYNEQFFGPGTRLTVL.

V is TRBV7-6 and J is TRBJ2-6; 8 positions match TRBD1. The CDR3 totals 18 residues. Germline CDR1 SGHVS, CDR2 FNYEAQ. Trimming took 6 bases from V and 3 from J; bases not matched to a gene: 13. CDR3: CASRPNWTGFGGANVLTF. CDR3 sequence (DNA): TGTGCCAGCAGACCCAACTGGACAGGGTTTGGTGGGGCCAACGTCCTGACTTTC.

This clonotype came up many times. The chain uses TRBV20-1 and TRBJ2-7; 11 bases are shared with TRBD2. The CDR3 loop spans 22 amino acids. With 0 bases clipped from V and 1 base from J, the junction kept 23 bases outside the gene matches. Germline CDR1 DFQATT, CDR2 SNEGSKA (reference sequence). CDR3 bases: TGCAGTGCTAGAGATGCAGGACTAGCGGGCCTAAACGGGGCCCCAAGTTCCTACGAGCAGTACTTC. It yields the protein CSARDAGLAGLNGAPSSYEQYF.

CDR3 DNA: TGTGCCAGCAGCTTCGACCCCTACGAGCAGTACTTC. This translates into CASSFDPYEQYF. J is TRBJ2-7 and V is TRBV13, with D unclear. V dropped 3 bases and J dropped 2 bases, with 5 bases sitting between them. There are 12 residues in the CDR3. Germline CDR1 is PRHDT and CDR2 is FYEKMQ (reference sequence). The full variable domain, with the rest looked up from reference TRBV13 and TRBJ2-7, is AAGVIQSPRHLIKEKRETATLKCYPIPRHDTVYWYQQGPGQDPQFLISFYEKMQSDKGSIPDRFSAQQFSDYHSELNMSSLELGDSALYFCASSFDPYEQYFGPGTRLTVT.

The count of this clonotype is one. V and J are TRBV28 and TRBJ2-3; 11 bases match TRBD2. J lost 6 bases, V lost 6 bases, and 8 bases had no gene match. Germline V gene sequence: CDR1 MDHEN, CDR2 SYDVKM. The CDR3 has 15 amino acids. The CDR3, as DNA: TGTGCCAGCAGAAAACTAGCGGGAGCCGGGGATACGCAGTATTTT. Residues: CASRKLAGAGDTQYF.

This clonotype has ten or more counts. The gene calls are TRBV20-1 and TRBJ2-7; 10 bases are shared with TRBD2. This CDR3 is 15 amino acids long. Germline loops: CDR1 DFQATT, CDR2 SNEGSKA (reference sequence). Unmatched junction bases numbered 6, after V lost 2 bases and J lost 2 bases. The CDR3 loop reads CSARTGLAETYEQYF. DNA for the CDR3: TGCAGTGCTAGAACCGGACTAGCGGAAACCTACGAGCAGTACTTC.

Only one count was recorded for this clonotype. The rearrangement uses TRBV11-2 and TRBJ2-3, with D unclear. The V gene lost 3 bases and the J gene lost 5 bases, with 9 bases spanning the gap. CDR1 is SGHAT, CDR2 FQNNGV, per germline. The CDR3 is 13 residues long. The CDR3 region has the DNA TGTGCCAGCAGCTTCTTTCTAGGAGATACGCAGTATTTT. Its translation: CASSFFLGDTQYF.

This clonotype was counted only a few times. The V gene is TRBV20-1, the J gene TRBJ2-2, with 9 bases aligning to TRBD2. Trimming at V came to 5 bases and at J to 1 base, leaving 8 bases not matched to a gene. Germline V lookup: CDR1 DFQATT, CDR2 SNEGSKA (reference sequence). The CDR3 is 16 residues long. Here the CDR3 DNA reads TGCAGTGCTTTTCCCCTTAGCGGGAGGAACACCGGGGAGCTGTTTTTT. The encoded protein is CSAFPLSGRNTGELFF.

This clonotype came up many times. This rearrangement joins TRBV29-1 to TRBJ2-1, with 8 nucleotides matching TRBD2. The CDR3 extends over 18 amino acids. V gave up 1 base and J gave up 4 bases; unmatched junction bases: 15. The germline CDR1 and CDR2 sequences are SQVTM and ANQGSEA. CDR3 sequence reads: CSVEGLVQGSGRYNEQFF. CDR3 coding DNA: TGCAGCGTTGAAGGGCTCGTTCAGGGGAGCGGGAGATACAATGAGCAGTTCTTC.

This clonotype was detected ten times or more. Written as DNA, the CDR3 is TGCAGCGTTGGGGTTAGCGGGAGGCTAAATACGCAGTATTTT. Translated: CSVGVSGRLNTQYF. This chain connects TRBV29-1 to TRBJ2-3, with 10 bases identical to TRBD2. The ends lost 4 bases at V and 7 bases at J; junction bases unmatched: 8. This CDR3 is 14 amino acids long. CDR1 is SQVTM, CDR2 ANQGSEA, per germline.

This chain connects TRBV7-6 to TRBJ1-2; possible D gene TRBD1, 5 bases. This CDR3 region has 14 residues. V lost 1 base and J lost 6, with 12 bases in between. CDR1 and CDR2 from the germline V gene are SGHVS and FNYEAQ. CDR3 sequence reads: CASSLGAGNNGYTF. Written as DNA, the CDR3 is TGTGCCAGCAGCTTAGGGGCAGGGAATAATGGCTACACCTTC. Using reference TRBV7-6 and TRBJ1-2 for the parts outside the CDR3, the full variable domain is GAGVSQSPRYKVTKRGQDVALRCDPISGHVSLYWYRQALGQGPEFLTYFNYEAQQDKSGLPNDRFSAERPEGSISTLTIQRTEQRDSAMYRCASSLGAGNNGYTFGSGTRLTVV.

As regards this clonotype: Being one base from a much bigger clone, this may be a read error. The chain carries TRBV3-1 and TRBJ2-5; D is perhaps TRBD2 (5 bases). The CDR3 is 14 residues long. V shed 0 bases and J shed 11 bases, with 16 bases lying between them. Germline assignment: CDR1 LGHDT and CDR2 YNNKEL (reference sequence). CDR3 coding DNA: TGTGCCAGCAGCCAAGATCGGGGTAGCTCCGGGCAGTACTTC. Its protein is CASSQDRGSSGQYF.

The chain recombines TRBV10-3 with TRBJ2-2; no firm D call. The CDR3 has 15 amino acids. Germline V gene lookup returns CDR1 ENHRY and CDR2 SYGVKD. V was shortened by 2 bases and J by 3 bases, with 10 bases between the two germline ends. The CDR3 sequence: CAISELWRDTGELFF. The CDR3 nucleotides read TGTGCCATCAGTGAGCTCTGGCGAGACACCGGGGAGCTGTTTTTT.

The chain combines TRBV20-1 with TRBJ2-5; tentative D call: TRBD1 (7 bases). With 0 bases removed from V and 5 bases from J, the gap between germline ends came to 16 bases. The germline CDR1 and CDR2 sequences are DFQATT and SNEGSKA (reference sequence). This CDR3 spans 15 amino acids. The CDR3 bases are TGCAGTGCTAGAGATGGAGGGGGCGCGTCGGAGACCCAGTACTTC. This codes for CSARDGGGASETQYF.

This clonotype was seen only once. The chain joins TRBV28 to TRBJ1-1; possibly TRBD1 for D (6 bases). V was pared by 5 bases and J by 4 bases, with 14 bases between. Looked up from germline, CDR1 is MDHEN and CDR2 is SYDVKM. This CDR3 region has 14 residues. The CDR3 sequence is CASSMRVRGTEAFF. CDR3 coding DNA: TGTGCCAGCAGTATGAGGGTCAGGGGCACTGAAGCTTTCTTT.

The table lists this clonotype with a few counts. CDR3 loop: CASSVDRASYNEQFF. As DNA, the CDR3 is TGTGCCAGCAGCGTCGACAGGGCTAGCTACAATGAGCAGTTCTTC. This rearrangement joins TRBV9 to TRBJ2-1; 7 bases are a match to TRBD1. The CDR3 has 15 amino acids. In germline, CDR1 is SGDLS, CDR2 YYNGEE. Trimming took 2 bases from V and 3 from J; bases not matched to a gene: 5.

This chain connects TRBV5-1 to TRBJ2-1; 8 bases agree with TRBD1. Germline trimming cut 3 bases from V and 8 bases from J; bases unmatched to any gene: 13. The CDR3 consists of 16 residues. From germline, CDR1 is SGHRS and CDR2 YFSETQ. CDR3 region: CASSSDDRGLRDEQFF. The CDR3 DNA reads TGCGCCAGCAGCTCGGACGACAGGGGTCTTAGGGATGAGCAGTTCTTC.

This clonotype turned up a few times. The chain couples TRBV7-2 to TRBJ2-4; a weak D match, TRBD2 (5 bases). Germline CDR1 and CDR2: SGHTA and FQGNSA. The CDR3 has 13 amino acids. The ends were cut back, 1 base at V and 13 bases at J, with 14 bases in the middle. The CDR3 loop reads CASSLVSVGEQYF. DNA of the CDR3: TGTGCCAGCAGCTTAGTATCCGTCGGGGAGCAGTACTTC.

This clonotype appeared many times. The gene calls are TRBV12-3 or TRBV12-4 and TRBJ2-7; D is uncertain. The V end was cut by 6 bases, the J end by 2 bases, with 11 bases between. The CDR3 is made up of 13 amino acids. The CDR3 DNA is TGTGCCAGCAGGCCGAGCCTAACCTACGAGCAGTACTTC. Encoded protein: CASRPSLTYEQYF.

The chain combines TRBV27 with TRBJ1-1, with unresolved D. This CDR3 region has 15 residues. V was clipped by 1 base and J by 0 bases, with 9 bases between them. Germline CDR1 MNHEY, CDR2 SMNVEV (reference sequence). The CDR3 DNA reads TGTGCCAGCAGTTTATTTCGACGGATGAACACTGAAGCTTTCTTT. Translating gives CASSLFRRMNTEAFF.